These T cell receptor beta chains were read from a single sample in a study of T cell responses to AZD1222 COVID-19 vaccine. Generated by immunoSEQ multiplex PCR, the TCRdb table keeps only in-frame clones and is missing some. Of approximately 190,000 clones in the sample, roughly 90% are singletons; the top ten hold 0.99%. The sequencing here drew on peripheral blood, taken on day 0 of AZD1222 vaccination. The receptor source for this set is an adult in good health. Each CDR3 is given with its conserved first and last residue. A D gene is named only where the DNA matches it firmly. A row's size may be missing; if present it is once, few, many or a size class.

d_gene: NA
j_gene: TRBJ2-7
v_gene: TRBV7-9
abundance: NA
CDR3aa: CASSLGKGEQYF
CDR3nt: TGTGCCAGCAGCTTAGGAAAAGGGGAGCAGTACTTC

d_gene: NA
j_gene: TRBJ1-1
v_gene: TRBV6-5
abundance: NA
CDR3aa: CASSYLGNVVEAFF
CDR3nt: TGTGCCAGCAGTTATTTAGGCAACGTTGTTGAAGCTTTCTTT

d_gene: NA
j_gene: TRBJ1-4
v_gene: TRBV28
abundance: NA
CDR3aa: CASSLLKKLFF
CDR3nt: TGTGCCAGCAGTTTATTAAAAAAACTGTTTTTT

d_gene: NA
j_gene: TRBJ2-3
v_gene: TRBV12-3/TRBV12-4
abundance: NA
CDR3aa: CASSLDTPSQYF
CDR3nt: TGTGCCAGCAGTTTGGACACGCCGTCGCAGTATTTT

d_gene: NA
j_gene: TRBJ2-7
v_gene: TRBV9
abundance: NA
CDR3aa: CASSPSRRQSSYEQYF
CDR3nt: TGTGCCAGCAGCCCGTCGAGGCGGCAAAGCTCCTACGAGCAGTACTTC

d_gene: NA
j_gene: TRBJ1-5
v_gene: TRBV2
abundance: NA
CDR3aa: CASSENRQSYQPQHF
CDR3nt: TGTGCCAGCAGTGAAAATAGGCAGTCCTATCAGCCCCAGCATTTT

d_gene: NA
j_gene: TRBJ1-4
v_gene: TRBV21-1
abundance: NA
CDR3aa: CASSKMRGSRTGFNEKLFF
CDR3nt: TGTGCCAGCAGCAAAATGCGGGGATCCCGGACAGGGTTTAATGAAAAACTGTTTTTT

d_gene: NA
j_gene: TRBJ2-7
v_gene: TRBV3-1/TRBV3-2
abundance: NA
CDR3aa: CASSQKGQGGYSYEQYF
CDR3nt: TGTGCCAGCAGCCAAAAGGGACAAGGGGGGTACTCCTACGAGCAGTACTTC

d_gene: NA
j_gene: TRBJ2-7
v_gene: TRBV7-3
abundance: once
CDR3aa: CASSLSADVKYF
CDR3nt: TGTGCCAGCAGCTTAAGTGCGGACGTGAAGTACTTC

d_gene: NA
j_gene: TRBJ2-1
v_gene: TRBV4-2
abundance: NA
CDR3aa: CASSQDSSAPYNEQFF
CDR3nt: TGTGCCAGCAGCCAAGATTCCAGCGCACCCTACAATGAGCAGTTCTTC

d_gene: TRBD2
j_gene: TRBJ2-7
v_gene: TRBV5-1
abundance: few
CDR3aa: CASSLAGGSGEQYF
CDR3nt: TGCGCCAGCAGTCTAGCGGGAGGTTCGGGTGAGCAGTACTTC

d_gene: TRBD2
j_gene: TRBJ2-1
v_gene: TRBV7-3
abundance: NA
CDR3aa: CASSPSGTSGSLPLTFF
CDR3nt: TGTGCCAGCAGCCCATCCGGGACTAGCGGGAGTCTCCCCCTCACGTTCTTC

d_gene: NA
j_gene: TRBJ1-1
v_gene: TRBV19
abundance: NA
CDR3aa: CASSTDWNTEAFF
CDR3nt: TGTGCCAGTAGTACTGACTGGAACACTGAAGCTTTCTTT

d_gene: TRBD1
j_gene: TRBJ2-3
v_gene: TRBV7-3
abundance: NA
CDR3aa: CASSLRTGLENTQYF
CDR3nt: TGTGCCAGCAGCTTACGGACAGGGTTGGAAAATACGCAGTATTTT

d_gene: TRBD1
j_gene: TRBJ1-1
v_gene: TRBV2
abundance: NA
CDR3aa: CASSAPGQGTTEAFF
CDR3nt: TGTGCCAGCAGTGCCCCGGGACAGGGGACGACTGAAGCTTTCTTT

d_gene: NA
j_gene: TRBJ2-2
v_gene: TRBV14
abundance: NA
CDR3aa: CASTPHTAWAGTGELFF
CDR3nt: TGTGCCAGCACCCCCCACACAGCCTGGGCTGGCACCGGGGAGCTGTTTTTT

d_gene: NA
j_gene: TRBJ1-2
v_gene: TRBV3-1/TRBV3-2
abundance: NA
CDR3aa: CASSMTLGGNYGYTF
CDR3nt: TGTGCCAGCAGCATGACCCTGGGCGGTAACTATGGCTACACCTTC

d_gene: NA
j_gene: TRBJ1-1
v_gene: TRBV28
abundance: NA
CDR3aa: CASSLGLGGTNTEAFF
CDR3nt: TGTGCCAGCAGTTTAGGGCTCGGGGGGACGAACACTGAAGCTTTCTTT

d_gene: TRBD1
j_gene: TRBJ2-7
v_gene: TRBV19
abundance: NA
CDR3aa: CASTPTGGRFGGQYF
CDR3nt: TGTGCCAGTACCCCGACAGGGGGGCGTTTCGGGGGGCAGTACTTC

d_gene: TRBD1
j_gene: TRBJ1-2
v_gene: TRBV7-9
abundance: NA
CDR3aa: CASSLVTGVGGYTF
CDR3nt: TGTGCCAGCAGCTTAGTGACAGGGGTGGGCGGCTACACCTTC

d_gene: TRBD1
j_gene: TRBJ2-2
v_gene: TRBV24-1
abundance: NA
CDR3aa: CATRGQGRNTGELFF
CDR3nt: TGTGCCACCAGGGGACAGGGGAGGAACACCGGGGAGCTGTTTTTT

d_gene: TRBD1
j_gene: TRBJ2-6
v_gene: TRBV28
abundance: NA
CDR3aa: CASRVRDRAFSGANVLTF
CDR3nt: TGTGCCAGCAGAGTCCGGGACAGGGCTTTCTCTGGGGCCAACGTCCTGACTTTC

d_gene: NA
j_gene: TRBJ1-2
v_gene: TRBV5-4
abundance: NA
CDR3aa: CASSLGEGYGYTF
CDR3nt: TGTGCCAGCAGCCTAGGGGAGGGCTATGGCTACACCTTC

d_gene: NA
j_gene: TRBJ2-7
v_gene: TRBV5-1
abundance: NA
CDR3aa: CASSLAYEQYF
CDR3nt: TGCGCCAGCAGCTTGGCCTACGAGCAGTACTTC

d_gene: NA
j_gene: TRBJ1-4
v_gene: TRBV5-7
abundance: NA
CDR3aa: CASSLTGRHDEKLFF
CDR3nt: TGTGCCAGCAGCTTAACAGGGAGGCATGATGAAAAACTGTTTTTT

d_gene: NA
j_gene: TRBJ1-1
v_gene: TRBV7-2
abundance: NA
CDR3aa: CASRDLAGLTYEAFF
CDR3nt: TGTGCCAGCCGGGACCTGGCCGGACTAACCTATGAAGCTTTCTTT

d_gene: TRBD2
j_gene: TRBJ2-5
v_gene: TRBV7-2
abundance: NA
CDR3aa: CASSPRRASGGETQYF
CDR3nt: TGTGCCAGCAGCCCCCGTCGGGCTAGCGGGGGTGAGACCCAGTACTTC

d_gene: NA
j_gene: TRBJ2-2
v_gene: TRBV29-1
abundance: NA
CDR3aa: CSAINPGQNTGELFF
CDR3nt: TGCAGCGCGATTAACCCCGGACAAAACACCGGGGAGCTGTTTTTT

d_gene: NA
j_gene: TRBJ2-7
v_gene: TRBV27
abundance: NA
CDR3aa: CASSLGAGAYEQYF
CDR3nt: TGTGCCAGCAGTTTAGGGGCAGGGGCCTACGAGCAGTACTTC

d_gene: NA
j_gene: TRBJ2-7
v_gene: TRBV21-1
abundance: NA
CDR3aa: CASSKVALSGALYEQYF
CDR3nt: TGTGCCAGCAGCAAAGTGGCCCTGTCGGGGGCTCTCTACGAGCAGTACTTC

d_gene: TRBD1
j_gene: TRBJ1-2
v_gene: TRBV9
abundance: NA
CDR3aa: CASSVEQGDGYTF
CDR3nt: TGTGCCAGCAGCGTAGAACAGGGGGACGGCTACACCTTC

d_gene: TRBD2
j_gene: TRBJ2-1
v_gene: TRBV11-3
abundance: NA
CDR3aa: CASSLDQLAGDNEQFF
CDR3nt: TGTGCCAGCAGCTTAGATCAACTAGCGGGGGACAATGAGCAGTTCTTC

d_gene: NA
j_gene: TRBJ2-5
v_gene: TRBV12-3/TRBV12-4
abundance: NA
CDR3aa: CASSLMETQYF
CDR3nt: TGTGCCAGCAGTTTAATGGAGACCCAGTACTTC

d_gene: TRBD1
j_gene: TRBJ1-4
v_gene: TRBV7-6
abundance: NA
CDR3aa: CASSPRTGNEKLFF
CDR3nt: TGTGCCAGCAGCCCGAGGACAGGGAATGAAAAACTGTTTTTT

d_gene: TRBD1
j_gene: TRBJ1-5
v_gene: TRBV19
abundance: once
CDR3aa: CASSGPGQGGQPQHF
CDR3nt: TGTGCCAGTAGTGGGCCCGGACAGGGTGGGCAGCCCCAGCATTTT

d_gene: TRBD1
j_gene: TRBJ2-3
v_gene: TRBV6-2/TRBV6-3
abundance: NA
CDR3aa: CASSGGQGRGTDTQYF
CDR3nt: TGTGCCAGCAGTGGGGGACAGGGACGTGGCACAGATACGCAGTATTTT

d_gene: NA
j_gene: TRBJ2-2
v_gene: TRBV2
abundance: NA
CDR3aa: CASSGPVGTGELFF
CDR3nt: TGTGCCAGCAGTGGCCCAGTAGGAACCGGGGAGCTGTTTTTT

d_gene: NA
j_gene: TRBJ2-1
v_gene: TRBV5-1
abundance: NA
CDR3aa: CASSLGTEQFF
CDR3nt: TGCGCCAGCAGCTTGGGTACCGAGCAGTTCTTC

d_gene: NA
j_gene: TRBJ2-2
v_gene: TRBV13
abundance: NA
CDR3aa: CASSLRKNTGELFF
CDR3nt: TGTGCCAGCAGCTTAAGGAAGAACACCGGGGAGCTGTTTTTT

d_gene: NA
j_gene: TRBJ1-1
v_gene: TRBV5-1
abundance: NA
CDR3aa: CASSLDLRSTEAFF
CDR3nt: TGCGCCAGCAGCTTGGATCTACGTTCCACTGAAGCTTTCTTT

d_gene: TRBD1
j_gene: TRBJ1-1
v_gene: TRBV3-1/TRBV3-2
abundance: NA
CDR3aa: CASSNGQGRTFF
CDR3nt: TGTGCCAGCAGCAACGGACAGGGAAGGACTTTCTTT

d_gene: NA
j_gene: TRBJ1-2
v_gene: TRBV5-5
abundance: NA
CDR3aa: CASSLAAANYGYTF
CDR3nt: TGTGCCAGCAGCTTGGCGGCTGCTAACTATGGCTACACCTTC

d_gene: NA
j_gene: TRBJ1-4
v_gene: TRBV7-8
abundance: NA
CDR3aa: CASREVGTSSEKLFF
CDR3nt: TGTGCCAGCAGGGAAGTGGGGACAAGCAGTGAAAAACTGTTTTTT

d_gene: TRBD2
j_gene: TRBJ2-4
v_gene: TRBV6-2/TRBV6-3
abundance: NA
CDR3aa: CASSYVSASGTKNIQYF
CDR3nt: TGTGCCAGCAGTTACGTTTCGGCTAGCGGGACAAAAAACATTCAGTACTTC

d_gene: NA
j_gene: TRBJ1-1
v_gene: TRBV29-1
abundance: NA
CDR3aa: CSVPRRGGQAFF
CDR3nt: TGCAGCGTTCCACGGCGAGGGGGACAAGCTTTCTTT

d_gene: TRBD1
j_gene: TRBJ1-2
v_gene: TRBV29-1
abundance: NA
CDR3aa: CSVEVMTGDNYGYTF
CDR3nt: TGCAGCGTTGAAGTTATGACAGGGGATAACTATGGCTACACCTTC

d_gene: NA
j_gene: TRBJ2-1
v_gene: TRBV27
abundance: NA
CDR3aa: CASVSGAASSGYYNEQFF
CDR3nt: TGTGCCAGCGTCTCGGGGGCAGCTAGTAGTGGATACTACAATGAGCAGTTCTTC

d_gene: NA
j_gene: TRBJ1-6
v_gene: TRBV23-1
abundance: NA
CDR3aa: CASTPESSYNSPLHF
CDR3nt: TGCGCCAGCACCCCGGAGAGCTCCTATAATTCACCCCTCCACTTT

d_gene: NA
j_gene: TRBJ1-1
v_gene: TRBV6-5
abundance: NA
CDR3aa: CASSYQTDEAFF
CDR3nt: TGTGCCAGCAGTTACCAAACAGACGAAGCTTTCTTT

d_gene: NA
j_gene: TRBJ1-1
v_gene: TRBV7-9
abundance: NA
CDR3aa: CASSLAYPRNTEAFF
CDR3nt: TGTGCCAGCAGCTTAGCGTATCCCAGGAACACTGAAGCTTTCTTT

d_gene: TRBD2
j_gene: TRBJ2-2
v_gene: TRBV18
abundance: NA
CDR3aa: CASSQTSGSNTGELFF
CDR3nt: TGTGCCAGCTCACAGACTAGCGGGAGTAACACCGGGGAGCTGTTTTTT

d_gene: NA
j_gene: TRBJ2-5
v_gene: TRBV9
abundance: NA
CDR3aa: CASSVGPGPQETQYF
CDR3nt: TGTGCCAGCAGCGTAGGTCCGGGTCCCCAAGAGACCCAGTACTTC

d_gene: TRBD1
j_gene: TRBJ2-4
v_gene: TRBV3-1/TRBV3-2
abundance: NA
CDR3aa: CASSQVVGGGKNIQYF
CDR3nt: TGTGCCAGCAGCCAAGTTGTAGGGGGCGGCAAAAACATTCAGTACTTC

d_gene: NA
j_gene: TRBJ1-1
v_gene: TRBV6-2/TRBV6-3
abundance: NA
CDR3aa: CASSTMNTEAFF
CDR3nt: TGTGCCAGCAGTACTATGAACACTGAAGCTTTCTTT

d_gene: NA
j_gene: TRBJ2-7
v_gene: TRBV7-5
abundance: once
CDR3aa: CARSLRPQGGRKWSYEQYF
CDR3nt: TGTGCCAGAAGCTTAAGGCCACAGGGGGGACGGAAATGGTCCTACGAGCAGTACTTC

d_gene: TRBD1
j_gene: TRBJ2-2
v_gene: TRBV6-5
abundance: NA
CDR3aa: CASSLQGWPGELFF
CDR3nt: TGTGCCAGCAGTTTACAGGGGTGGCCCGGGGAGCTGTTTTTT

d_gene: TRBD2
j_gene: TRBJ2-3
v_gene: TRBV28
abundance: few
CDR3aa: CASSSPLAGYTDTQYF
CDR3nt: TGTGCCAGCAGTTCCCCACTAGCGGGGTACACAGATACGCAGTATTTT

d_gene: TRBD2
j_gene: TRBJ2-7
v_gene: TRBV6-5
abundance: NA
CDR3aa: CASSSGLAGVYEQYF
CDR3nt: TGTGCCAGCAGTTCCGGACTAGCGGGGGTGTACGAGCAGTACTTC